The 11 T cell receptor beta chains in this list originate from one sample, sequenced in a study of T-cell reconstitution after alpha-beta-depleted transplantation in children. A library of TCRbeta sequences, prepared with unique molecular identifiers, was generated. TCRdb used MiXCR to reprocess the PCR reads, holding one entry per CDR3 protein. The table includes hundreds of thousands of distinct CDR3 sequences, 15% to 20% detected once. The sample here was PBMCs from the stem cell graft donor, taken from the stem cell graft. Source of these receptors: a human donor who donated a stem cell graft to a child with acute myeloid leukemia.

The CDR3 sequence is CASSEGPSWKEQYF. In DNA form, the CDR3 reads TGTGCCAGCAGTGAAGGACCCTCCTGGAAGGAGCAGTACTTC. J is TRBJ2-7 and V is TRBV25-1; D is unclear. The CDR3 runs 14 residues. Germline CDR1 is MGHDK and CDR2 is SYGVNS. V gave up 2 bases and J gave up 7 bases, with 15 bases separating them.

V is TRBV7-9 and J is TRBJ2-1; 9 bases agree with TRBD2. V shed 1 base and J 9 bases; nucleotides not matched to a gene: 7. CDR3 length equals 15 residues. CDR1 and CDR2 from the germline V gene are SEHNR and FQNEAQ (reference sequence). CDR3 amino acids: CASSLVASGEREQFF. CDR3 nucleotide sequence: TGTGCCAGCAGCTTAGTGGCTAGCGGGGAACGTGAGCAGTTCTTC.

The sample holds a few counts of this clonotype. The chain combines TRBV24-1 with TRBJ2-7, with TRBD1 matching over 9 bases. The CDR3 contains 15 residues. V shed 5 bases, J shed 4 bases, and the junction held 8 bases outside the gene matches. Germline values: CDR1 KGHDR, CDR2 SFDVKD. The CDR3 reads CATSALGDRGYEQYF. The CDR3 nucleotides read TGTGCCACCAGTGCCCTGGGAGACAGGGGGTACGAGCAGTACTTC.

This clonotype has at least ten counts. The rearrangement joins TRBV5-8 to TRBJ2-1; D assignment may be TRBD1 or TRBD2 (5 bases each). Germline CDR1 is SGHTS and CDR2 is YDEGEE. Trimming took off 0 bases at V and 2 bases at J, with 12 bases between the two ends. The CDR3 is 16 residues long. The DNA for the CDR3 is TGTGCCAGCAGCTTGGGGGGGATGCGAGCCTACAATGAGCAGTTCTTC. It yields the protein CASSLGGMRAYNEQFF.

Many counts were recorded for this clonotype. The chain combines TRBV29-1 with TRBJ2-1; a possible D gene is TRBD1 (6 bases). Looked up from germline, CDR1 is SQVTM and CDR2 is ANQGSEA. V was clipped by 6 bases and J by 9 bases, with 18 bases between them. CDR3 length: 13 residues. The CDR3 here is CSVHRDTAVEQFF. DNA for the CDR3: TGCAGCGTGCACCGGGACACCGCCGTTGAGCAGTTCTTC.

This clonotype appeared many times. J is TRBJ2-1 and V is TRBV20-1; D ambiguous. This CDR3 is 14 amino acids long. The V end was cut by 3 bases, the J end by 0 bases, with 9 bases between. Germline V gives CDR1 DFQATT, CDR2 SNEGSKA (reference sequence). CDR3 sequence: CSASWISSYNEQFF. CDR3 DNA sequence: TGCAGTGCTAGTTGGATAAGCTCCTACAATGAGCAGTTCTTC.

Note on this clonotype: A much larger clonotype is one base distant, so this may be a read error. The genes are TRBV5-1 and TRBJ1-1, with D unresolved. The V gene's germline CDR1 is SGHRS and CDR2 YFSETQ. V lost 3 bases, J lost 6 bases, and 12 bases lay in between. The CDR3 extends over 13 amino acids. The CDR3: CASSSRVDAEAFF. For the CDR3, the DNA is TGCGCCAGCAGCTCAAGGGTCGACGCTGAAGCTTTCTTT.

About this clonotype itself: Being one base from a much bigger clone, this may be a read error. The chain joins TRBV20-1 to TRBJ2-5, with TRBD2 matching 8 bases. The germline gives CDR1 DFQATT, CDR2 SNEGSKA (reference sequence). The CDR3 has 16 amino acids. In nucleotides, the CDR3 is TGCTGTGCTAGAGATCGATTAGCGGGGATCCAAGAGACCCAGTACTTC. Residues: CCARDRLAGIQETQYF.

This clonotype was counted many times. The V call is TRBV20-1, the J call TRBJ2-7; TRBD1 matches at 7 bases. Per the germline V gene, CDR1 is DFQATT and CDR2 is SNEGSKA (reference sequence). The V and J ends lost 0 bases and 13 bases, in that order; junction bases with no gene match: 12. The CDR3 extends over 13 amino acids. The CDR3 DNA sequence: TGCAGTGCTAGAGATTGGAGGACAGGTGGGGTCTACTTC. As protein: CSARDWRTGGVYF.

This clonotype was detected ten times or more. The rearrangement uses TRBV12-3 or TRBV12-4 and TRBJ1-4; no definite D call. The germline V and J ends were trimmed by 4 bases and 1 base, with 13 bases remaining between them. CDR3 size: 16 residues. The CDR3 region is CASSSGIRGTNEKLFF. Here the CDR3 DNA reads TGTGCCAGCAGTTCCGGGATTAGAGGAACTAATGAAAAACTGTTTTTT.

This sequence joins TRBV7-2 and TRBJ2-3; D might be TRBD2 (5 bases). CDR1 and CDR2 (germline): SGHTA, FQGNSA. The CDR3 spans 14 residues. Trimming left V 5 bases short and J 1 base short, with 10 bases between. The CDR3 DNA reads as TGTGCCAGCAGCAATCGGGAAGGCACAGATACGCAGTATTTT. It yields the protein CASSNREGTDTQYF.